Described below is a single T cell receptor (beta chain) sequence and its context. Its specificity is unknown. The sample belongs to a study of T cells in lung cancer brain metastases. The data were produced by immunoSEQ multiplex PCR, yet TCRdb's version contains in-frame clones alone and is incomplete. There are 3,200 or so clones in the sample; roughly nine tenths occur only once, and roughly 5.2% lies in the top ten. Broader study findings: Few clones were shared between paired lesions (mean Morisita about 0.24); most were lesion-specific.

V was pared by 4 bases and J by 9 bases, with 13 bases between. This CDR3 is built from 14 residues. CDR1 is MDHEN and CDR2 is SYDVKM in the germline V gene. The chain links TRBV28 to TRBJ1-6; D ambiguous. The sample consisted of tumor tissue from the primary lung tumor. This clonotype was sampled from a woman between 45 and 60 years old with non-small cell lung cancer. The CDR3 DNA reads as TGTGCCAGCAGTTACACAATAGGCGGTTCACCCCTCCACTTT. Translation gives CASSYTIGGSPLHF.